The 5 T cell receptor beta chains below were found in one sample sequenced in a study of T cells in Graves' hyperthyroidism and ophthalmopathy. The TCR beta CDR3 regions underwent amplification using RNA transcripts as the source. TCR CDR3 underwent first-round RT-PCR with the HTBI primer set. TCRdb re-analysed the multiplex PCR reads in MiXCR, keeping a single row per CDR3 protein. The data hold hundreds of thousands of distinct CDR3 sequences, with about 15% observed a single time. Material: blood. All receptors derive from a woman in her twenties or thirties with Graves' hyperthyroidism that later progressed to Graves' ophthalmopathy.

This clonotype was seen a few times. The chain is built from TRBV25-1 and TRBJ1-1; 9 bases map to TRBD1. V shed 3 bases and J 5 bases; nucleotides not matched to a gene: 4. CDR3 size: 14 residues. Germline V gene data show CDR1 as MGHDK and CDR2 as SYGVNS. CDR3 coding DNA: TGTGCCAGCAGTGAGGGACAGGGTGGAACTGAAGCTTTCTTT. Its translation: CASSEGQGGTEAFF.

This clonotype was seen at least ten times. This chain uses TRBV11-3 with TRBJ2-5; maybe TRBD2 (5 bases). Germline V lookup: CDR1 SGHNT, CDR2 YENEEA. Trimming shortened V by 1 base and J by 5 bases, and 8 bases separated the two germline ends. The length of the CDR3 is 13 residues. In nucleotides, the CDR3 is TGTGCCAGCAGCTTAGGGAAGCGGGAGACCCAGTACTTC. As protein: CASSLGKRETQYF. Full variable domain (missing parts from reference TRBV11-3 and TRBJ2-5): EAGVVQSPRYKIIEKKQPVAFWCNPISGHNTLYWYLQNLGQGPELLIRYENEEAVDDSQLPKDRFSAERLKGVDSTLKIQPAELGDSAVYLCASSLGKRETQYFGPGTRLLVL.

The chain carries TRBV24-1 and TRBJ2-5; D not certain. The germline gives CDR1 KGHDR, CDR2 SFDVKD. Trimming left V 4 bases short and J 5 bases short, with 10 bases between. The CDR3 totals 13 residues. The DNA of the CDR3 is TGTGCCACCAGTGAATCGATCCTCGAGACCCAGTACTTC. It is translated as CATSESILETQYF.

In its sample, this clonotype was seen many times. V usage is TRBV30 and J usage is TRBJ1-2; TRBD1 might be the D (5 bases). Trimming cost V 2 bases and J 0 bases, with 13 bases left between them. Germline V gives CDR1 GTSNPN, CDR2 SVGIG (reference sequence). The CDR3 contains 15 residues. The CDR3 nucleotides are TGTGCCTGGAGTACGGCGGGGGTTCCTAACTATGGCTACACCTTC. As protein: CAWSTAGVPNYGYTF. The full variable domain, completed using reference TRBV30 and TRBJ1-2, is SQTIHQWPATLVQPVGSPLSLECTVEGTSNPNLYWYRQAAGRGLQLLFYSVGIGQISSEVPQNLSASRPQDRQFILSSKKLLLSDSGFYLCAWSTAGVPNYGYTFGSGTRLTVV.

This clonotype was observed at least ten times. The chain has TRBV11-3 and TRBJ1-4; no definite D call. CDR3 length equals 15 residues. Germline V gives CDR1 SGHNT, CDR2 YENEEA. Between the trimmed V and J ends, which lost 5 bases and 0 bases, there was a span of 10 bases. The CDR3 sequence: CASSDSPSTNEKLFF. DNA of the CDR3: TGTGCCAGCAGCGACTCCCCCTCAACTAATGAAAAACTGTTTTTT.